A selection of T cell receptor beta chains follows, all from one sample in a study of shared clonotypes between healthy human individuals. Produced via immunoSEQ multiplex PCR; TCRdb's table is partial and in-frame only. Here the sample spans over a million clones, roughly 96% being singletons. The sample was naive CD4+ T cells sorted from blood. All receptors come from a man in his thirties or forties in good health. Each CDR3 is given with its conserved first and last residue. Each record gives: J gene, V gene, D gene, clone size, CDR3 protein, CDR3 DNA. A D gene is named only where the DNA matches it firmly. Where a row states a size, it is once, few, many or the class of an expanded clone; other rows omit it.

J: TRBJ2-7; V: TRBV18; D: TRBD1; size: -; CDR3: CASSPLDRGHEQYF; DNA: TGTGCCAGCTCACCACTGGACAGGGGCCACGAGCAGTACTTC
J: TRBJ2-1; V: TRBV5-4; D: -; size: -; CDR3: CASSSLMDNEQFF; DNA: TGTGCCAGCAGCTCCCTGATGGACAATGAGCAGTTCTTC
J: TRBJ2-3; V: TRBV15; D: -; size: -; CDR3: CATSREPGLYTQYF; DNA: TGTGCCACCAGCAGAGAACCCGGGCTCTATACGCAGTATTTT
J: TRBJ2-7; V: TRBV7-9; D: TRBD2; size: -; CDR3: CASRPELAGEVGSYEQYF; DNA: TGTGCCAGCAGACCGGAACTAGCGGGAGAGGTGGGCTCCTACGAGCAGTACTTC
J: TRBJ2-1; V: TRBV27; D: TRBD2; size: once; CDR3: CASSLRGRTSDFSYNEQFF; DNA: TGTGCCAGCAGTTTAAGGGGCCGGACTAGCGACTTCTCCTACAATGAGCAGTTCTTC
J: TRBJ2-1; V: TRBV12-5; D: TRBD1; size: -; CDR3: CASGLDLRDSGLGQFF; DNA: TGTGCTAGTGGTTTGGACCTAAGGGACAGTGGGCTTGGGCAGTTCTTC
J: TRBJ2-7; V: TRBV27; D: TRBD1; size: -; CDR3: CASSDTHQGDRYEQYF; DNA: TGTGCCAGCAGTGACACACACCAGGGGGACCGCTACGAGCAGTACTTC
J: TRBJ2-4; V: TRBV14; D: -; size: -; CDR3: CASSQVGAGNIQYF; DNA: TGTGCCAGCAGCCAAGTTGGGGCAGGGAACATTCAGTACTTC
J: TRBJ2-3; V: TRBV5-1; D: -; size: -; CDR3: CASSVTEWDTDTQYF; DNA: TGCGCCAGCAGCGTGACAGAATGGGACACAGATACGCAGTATTTT
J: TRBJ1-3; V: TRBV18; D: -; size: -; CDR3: CASSQLDSGNTIYF; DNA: TGTGCCAGCTCACAGCTGGACTCTGGAAACACCATATATTTT
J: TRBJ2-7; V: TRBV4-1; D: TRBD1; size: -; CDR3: CASSQAGTGSLYEQYF; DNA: TGCGCCAGCAGCCAAGCAGGGACAGGGTCATTATACGAGCAGTACTTC
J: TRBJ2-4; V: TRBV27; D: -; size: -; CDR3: CASSERVAKNIQYF; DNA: TGTGCCAGCTCAGAGCGGGTAGCCAAAAACATTCAGTACTTC
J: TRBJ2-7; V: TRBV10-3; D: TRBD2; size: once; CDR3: CAISDDGGRAYEQYF; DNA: TGTGCCATCAGTGACGATGGCGGGAGGGCGTACGAGCAGTACTTC
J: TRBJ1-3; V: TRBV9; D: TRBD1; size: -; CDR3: CASSEGQAISGNTIYF; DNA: TGTGCCAGCAGCGAGGGACAGGCAATCTCTGGAAACACCATATATTTT
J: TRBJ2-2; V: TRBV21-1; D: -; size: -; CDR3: CASSRLPGTSGSYDTGELFF; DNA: TGTGCCAGCAGCAGATTACCCGGGACTAGCGGGAGTTATGACACCGGGGAGCTGTTTTTT
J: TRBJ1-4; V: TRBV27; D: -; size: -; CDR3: CASSKVNEKLFF; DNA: TGTGCCAGCAGTAAGGTTAATGAAAAACTGTTTTTT
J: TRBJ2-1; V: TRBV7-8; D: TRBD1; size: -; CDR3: CASSLDRDHEQFF; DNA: TGTGCCAGCAGCCTTGACAGGGATCATGAGCAGTTCTTC
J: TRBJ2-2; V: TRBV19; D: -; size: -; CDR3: CASSAIGPRGSGELFF; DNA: TGTGCCAGTAGTGCCATTGGGCCCCGAGGGTCCGGGGAGCTGTTTTTT
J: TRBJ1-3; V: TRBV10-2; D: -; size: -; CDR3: CATFPGLRSGNTIYF; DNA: TGCGCCACCTTTCCGGGACTGCGCTCTGGAAACACCATATATTTT
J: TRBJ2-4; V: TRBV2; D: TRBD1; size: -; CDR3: CASSLQGADIQYF; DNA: TGTGCCAGCAGTCTGCAGGGGGCGGACATTCAGTACTTC
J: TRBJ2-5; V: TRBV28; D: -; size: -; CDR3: CASTNLRSAGLNQETQYF; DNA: TGTGCCAGCACTAATTTAAGGAGCGCGGGACTCAACCAAGAGACCCAGTACTTC
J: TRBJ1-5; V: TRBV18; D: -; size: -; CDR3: CASSNTGSGHSNQPQHF; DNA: TGTGCCAGCTCTAACACTGGGTCGGGACATAGCAATCAGCCCCAGCATTTT
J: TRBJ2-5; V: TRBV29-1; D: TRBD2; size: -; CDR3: CSSLLGASGNQETQYF; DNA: TGCAGCTCCCTTCTAGGGGCTAGCGGGAATCAAGAGACCCAGTACTTC
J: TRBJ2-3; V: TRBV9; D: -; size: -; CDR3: CASSVGGTRTDTQYF; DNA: TGTGCCAGCAGCGTAGGTGGGACCCGCACAGATACGCAGTATTTT
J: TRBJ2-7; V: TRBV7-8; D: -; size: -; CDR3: CASSLTPRGPSYEQYF; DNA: TGTGCCAGCAGCTTAACTCCCCGGGGCCCATCCTACGAGCAGTACTTC
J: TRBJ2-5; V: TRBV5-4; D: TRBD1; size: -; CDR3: CASSLGQGETQYF; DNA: TGTGCCAGCAGCCTTGGACAGGGGGAGACCCAGTACTTC
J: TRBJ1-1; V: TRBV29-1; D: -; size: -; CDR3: CSVERKLNTEAFF; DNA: TGCAGCGTTGAACGGAAATTGAACACTGAAGCTTTCTTT
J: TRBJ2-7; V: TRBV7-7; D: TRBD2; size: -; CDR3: CASSSRGSRYEQYF; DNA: TGTGCCAGCAGCTCCCGCGGGAGCAGGTACGAGCAGTACTTC
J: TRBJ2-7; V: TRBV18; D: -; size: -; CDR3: CASSPSGPTIYEQYF; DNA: TGTGCCAGCTCACCGTCGGGACCGACAATCTACGAGCAGTACTTC
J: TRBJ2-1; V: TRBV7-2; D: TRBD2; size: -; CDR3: CASSLRWSGREQFF; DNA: TGTGCCAGCAGCTTACGGTGGAGCGGGAGAGAGCAGTTCTTC
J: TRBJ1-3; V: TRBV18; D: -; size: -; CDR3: CASSPPGTVGNTIYF; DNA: TGTGCCAGCTCACCACCCGGGACGGTTGGAAACACCATATATTTT
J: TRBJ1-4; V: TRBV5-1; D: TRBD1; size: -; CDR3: CASSRGTVSTNEKLFF; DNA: TGCGCCAGCAGCCGGGGGACAGTCTCAACTAATGAAAAACTGTTTTTT
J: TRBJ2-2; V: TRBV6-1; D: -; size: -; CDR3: CASRDTGTGTGELFF; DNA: TGTGCCAGCAGGGATACAGGGACGGGCACCGGGGAGCTGTTTTTT
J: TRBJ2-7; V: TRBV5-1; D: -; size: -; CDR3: CASSLVAEAYEQYF; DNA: TGCGCCAGCAGCTTGGTCGCAGAGGCCTACGAGCAGTACTTC
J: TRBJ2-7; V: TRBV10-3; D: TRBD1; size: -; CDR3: CAISVGLSGTATYEQYF; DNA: TGTGCCATCAGTGTAGGTCTTTCCGGGACAGCTACCTACGAGCAGTACTTC
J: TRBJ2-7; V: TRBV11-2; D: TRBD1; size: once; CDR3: CASSPQARTGVSYEQYF; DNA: TGTGCCAGCAGCCCACAGGCCCGGACAGGGGTATCCTACGAGCAGTACTTC
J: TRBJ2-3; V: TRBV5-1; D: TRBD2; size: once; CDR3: CASSFRPTGTSGNTDTQYF; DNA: TGCGCCAGCAGCTTCCGTCCGACCGGGACTAGCGGAAACACAGATACGCAGTATTTT
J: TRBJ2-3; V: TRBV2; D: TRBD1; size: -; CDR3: CASSPPGTGTDTQYF; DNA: TGTGCCAGCAGTCCCCCCGGGACAGGCACAGATACGCAGTATTTT
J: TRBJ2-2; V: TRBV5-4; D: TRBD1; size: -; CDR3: CASSRDSDFTGELFF; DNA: TGTGCCAGCAGCCGGGACAGCGATTTCACCGGGGAGCTGTTTTTT
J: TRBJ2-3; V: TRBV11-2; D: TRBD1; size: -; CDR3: CASSDRGSSSGGRKDTQYF; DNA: TGTGCCAGCAGCGACAGGGGCAGTTCGTCCGGAGGGAGGAAAGATACGCAGTATTTT
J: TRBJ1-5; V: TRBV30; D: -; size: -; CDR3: CAWSSPAHQPNQPQHF; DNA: TGTGCCTGGAGTTCGCCGGCACACCAACCTAATCAGCCCCAGCATTTT
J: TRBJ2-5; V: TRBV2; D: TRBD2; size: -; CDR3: CASGGTTQETQYF; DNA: TGTGCCAGCGGCGGGACTACTCAAGAGACCCAGTACTTC
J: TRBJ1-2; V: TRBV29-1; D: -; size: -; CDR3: CSFFGPSGYTF; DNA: TGCAGTTTTTTCGGTCCCTCTGGCTACACCTTC
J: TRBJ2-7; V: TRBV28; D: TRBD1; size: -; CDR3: CASSFFTLPGGRNEQYF; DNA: TGTGCCAGCAGTTTCTTTACACTCCCAGGGGGAAGGAACGAGCAGTACTTC
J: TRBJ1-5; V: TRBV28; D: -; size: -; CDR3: CASSGQGGQPQHF; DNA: TGTGCCAGCAGTGGGCAGGGCGGTCAGCCCCAGCATTTT
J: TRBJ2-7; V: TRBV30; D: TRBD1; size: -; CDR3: CAWSEDRGNYEQYF; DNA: TGTGCCTGGAGTGAGGACAGGGGAAACTACGAGCAGTACTTC
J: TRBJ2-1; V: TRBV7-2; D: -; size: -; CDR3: CASSQRAGPHEQFF; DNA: TGTGCCAGCAGTCAACGCGCAGGGCCCCATGAGCAGTTCTTC
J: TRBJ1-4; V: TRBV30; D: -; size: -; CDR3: CAWSAGISEKLFF; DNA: TGTGCCTGGAGTGCAGGTATTAGCGAAAAACTGTTTTTT
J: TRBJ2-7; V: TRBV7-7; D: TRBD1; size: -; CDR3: CASSPRQGAYEQYF; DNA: TGTGCTAGCAGCCCCAGACAGGGGGCTTACGAGCAGTACTTC
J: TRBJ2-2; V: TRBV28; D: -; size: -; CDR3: CASSLRLTGELFF; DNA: TGTGCCAGCAGTTTAAGGCTCACCGGGGAGCTGTTTTTT
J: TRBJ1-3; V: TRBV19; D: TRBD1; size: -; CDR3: CASSMGTASGNTIYF; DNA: TGTGCCAGTAGTATGGGGACAGCCTCTGGAAACACCATATATTTT
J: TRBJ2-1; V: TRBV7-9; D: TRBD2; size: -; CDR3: CASSLGAGGAQEQFF; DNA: TGTGCCAGCAGCTTAGGGGCGGGAGGGGCTCAGGAGCAGTTCTTC
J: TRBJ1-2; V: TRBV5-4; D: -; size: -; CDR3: CASSSMIQSSYGYTF; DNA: TGTGCCAGCAGCTCGATGATCCAGTCGAGCTATGGCTACACCTTC
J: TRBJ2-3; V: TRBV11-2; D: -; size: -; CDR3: CASGVNPNTQYF; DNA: TGTGCCAGCGGGGTGAACCCAAATACGCAGTATTTT